This T cell receptor (beta chain) was sequenced for a study of cytomegalovirus exposure and HLA in healthy donors. Of note for this clone: Its antigen is not identified. Because the CDR3's place on the DNA is in doubt, the DNA is left out and the CDR3 is given as listed by TCRdb.

Study-level findings and limits: Association of 15,000 to 20,000 TCR beta sequences with HLA alleles was found at 0.05 false discovery rate in a later analysis.

The primer mix had 60 Vbeta and 13 Jbeta primers. Clones were sequenced by immunoSEQ multiplex PCR, and TCRdb holds only the in-frame ones, with some missing. The sample holds about 50,000 clones, around 70% seen once. This receptor was taken from a woman between 50 and 59 years old in good health and CMV-seronegative. The source material was PBMCs.

The CDR3 sequence: CASRKWAGGTYEQYF. This chain links TRBV27 with TRBJ2-7; the DNA was not used to check the table's D call, TRBD2. Germline V gene sequence: CDR1 MNHEY, CDR2 SMNVEV (reference sequence). From its first to its last residue, the CDR3 has 15 amino acids.